Below are 25 T cell receptor beta chains sequenced from a single sample in a study of T cells in Graves' hyperthyroidism and ophthalmopathy (dated by TCRdb to about 2019). The library was built by means of multiplex PCR. Instrument on record: Illumina HiSeq 2000. The TCR beta CDR3 regions were amplified from RNA transcripts. The first round of RT-PCR for the TCR CDR3 was performed with the HTBI primer set and the Qiagen OneStep RT-PCR kit. TCRdb reworked the public reads: Q25 trimming with fastp, MiXCR clone assembly, productive beta chains retained. CDR3 protein sequences are deduplicated, and each keeps its most common genes and DNA. The sample table records hundreds of thousands of distinct CDR3 sequences; less than 20% of these occur just once. In total, the top ten clones hold 13% to 15% of the sample. Sequenced sample: blood. The receptor set was obtained from a woman between 18 and 30 years old with Graves' hyperthyroidism.

This clonotype was observed a handful of times. DNA of the CDR3: TGTGCCAGCAGTTTTACGTCCGGGACCAATGAGCAGTTCTTC. This translates into CASSFTSGTNEQFF. The rearrangement joins TRBV12-3 or TRBV12-4 to TRBJ2-1, with D perhaps TRBD1 or TRBD2 (5 bases each). The CDR3 is 14 residues long. The V end lost 3 bases, the J end lost 6 bases, and 12 bases lay between the germline ends.

In this sample, this clonotype turned up many times. V usage is TRBV10-3 and J usage is TRBJ2-1, with TRBD2 identical over 7 bases. Unmatched junction bases numbered 10, after V lost 9 bases and J lost 5 bases. Germline CDR1 reads ENHRY; CDR2 reads SYGVKD. The CDR3 sequence is 14 residues long. The CDR3 loop is CAMRTSEIDNEQFF. DNA of the CDR3: TGTGCCATGCGCACTAGCGAGATAGACAATGAGCAGTTCTTC.

This clonotype was detected many times. The gene calls are TRBV6-2 or TRBV6-3 and TRBJ1-2; D perhaps matches TRBD1 (5 bases). The germline gives CDR1 MNHEY, CDR2 SVGEGT. V dropped 4 bases and J dropped 2 bases, with 14 bases sitting between them. The CDR3 loop spans 15 amino acids. The DNA of the CDR3 is TGTGCCAGCAGTTCCGGGGGATGGATAAACTATGGCTACACCTTC. This sequence encodes CASSSGGWINYGYTF.

The sample holds many counts of this clonotype. One junction end disagrees with the germline gene, perhaps due to a read error. The J gene is TRBJ1-1, the V gene TRBV18, with D unclear. From germline, CDR1 is KGHSH and CDR2 LQKENI. There are 13 residues in the CDR3. The CDR3, as DNA: TGTGCCAGCTCCCCACGGGATGGCGGGGAAGCTTTCTTT. The encoded protein is CASSPRDGGEAFF.

This rearrangement joins TRBV2 to TRBJ2-1; possible D gene TRBD2, 5 bases. From germline, CDR1 is SNHLY and CDR2 FYNNEI. V lost 8 bases, J lost 9 bases, and 17 bases lay in between. This CDR3 is 13 amino acids long. The CDR3: CASADWERVEQFF. The CDR3 coding sequence is TGTGCCAGCGCTGATTGGGAGAGGGTTGAGCAGTTCTTC.

This clonotype was observed a few times. The final CDR3 position lacks the conserved phenylalanine or tryptophan, pointing to a likely read error. The chain is built from TRBV20-1 and TRBJ1-1; the D gene is possibly TRBD1 (6 bases). The CDR3 spans 14 residues. The germline gives CDR1 DFQATT, CDR2 SNEGSKA (reference sequence). V gave up 3 bases and J gave up 4 bases, with 15 bases separating them. CDR3 in amino acids: CSASHGQTSTEAFL. The CDR3 nucleotides are TGCAGTGCTAGTCACGGACAGACCTCCACTGAAGCTTTCCTT.

This clonotype has a count of ten or more. The chain links TRBV13 to TRBJ2-1, with 7 bases identical to TRBD2. Germline V gene lookup returns CDR1 PRHDT and CDR2 FYEKMQ (reference sequence). This CDR3 region has 11 residues. V lost 8 bases to trimming and J lost 15 bases; unmatched junction nucleotides: 10. CDR3 loop: CASSVGGGWFF. DNA for the CDR3: TGTGCCAGCTCAGTTGGGGGAGGGTGGTTCTTC. The full variable domain, its missing parts supplied by reference TRBV13 and TRBJ2-1, is AAGVIQSPRHLIKEKRETATLKCYPIPRHDTVYWYQQGPGQDPQFLISFYEKMQSDKGSIPDRFSAQQFSDYHSELNMSSLELGDSALYFCASSVGGGWFFGPGTRLTVL.

The sample holds a few counts of this clonotype. J is TRBJ2-7 and V is TRBV24-1, with unresolved D. Germline V gene lookup returns CDR1 KGHDR and CDR2 SFDVKD. The CDR3 covers 14 residues. V was cut by 5 bases and J by 8 bases, with 18 bases left in between. The CDR3: CATSADGTLYQQYF. The DNA of the CDR3 is TGTGCCACCAGTGCCGATGGCACTTTGTACCAGCAGTACTTC.

The CDR3, as DNA: TGCGCCAGCAGCCAAGAGAGTGATAGCACAGATACGCAGTATTTT. Its protein product is CASSQESDSTDTQYF. The chain uses TRBV4-1 and TRBJ2-3; D not resolved. The CDR3 runs to 15 residues. CDR1 and CDR2 (germline): MGHRA, YSYEKL. Trimming left V 0 bases short and J 0 bases short, with 7 bases between.

The genes are TRBV6-5 and TRBJ2-7; 8 positions agree with TRBD2. CDR1 is MNHEY and CDR2 is SVGAGI in the germline V gene. V lost 2 bases and J lost 0; bases outside the gene matches: 3. The CDR3 spans 15 residues. The DNA of the CDR3 is TGTGCCAGCAGTTACCGGGGGGGGGTCTCCTACGAGCAGTACTTC. Translated, it gives CASSYRGGVSYEQYF.

The table lists this clonotype with many counts. The genes are TRBV2 and TRBJ2-1, with 8 bases that match TRBD1. Germline V lookup: CDR1 SNHLY, CDR2 FYNNEI. V was pared by 11 bases and J by 3 bases, with 9 bases of the junction left unmatched. CDR3 length: 14 amino acids. In nucleotides, the CDR3 is TGTGCCTCCAGGGGGCAGGGGGGCTACAATGAGCAGTTCTTC. Its translation: CASRGQGGYNEQFF.

This clonotype was observed a handful of times. The rearrangement uses TRBV10-2 and TRBJ2-2; D is possibly TRBD1 (6 bases). The CDR3 contains 15 residues. V lost 10 bases and J 6 bases, leaving 21 bases between the germline ends. Germline V lookup: CDR1 WSHSY, CDR2 SAAADI. In nucleotides, the CDR3 is TGCGCCACCTTTCCACAGGGTTGGAGTCCCGGGGAGCTGTTTTTT. Translation gives CATFPQGWSPGELFF.

This sequence joins TRBV6-1 and TRBJ2-1; 11 positions agree with TRBD2. Trimming took 0 bases from V and 0 from J; bases not matched to a gene: 7. CDR1 is MNHNS and CDR2 is SASEGT in the germline V gene. This CDR3 has 19 amino acids. The CDR3 region has the DNA TGTGCCAGCAGTGAAGCGCATCTAGCGGGGGGAAGCTCCTACAATGAGCAGTTCTTC. Amino acid sequence: CASSEAHLAGGSSYNEQFF.

The chain uses TRBV19 and TRBJ1-5, with D hard to call. The germline CDR1 and CDR2 sequences are LNHDA and SQIVND (reference sequence). The CDR3 sequence is 15 residues long. V lost 7 bases and J lost 0, with 13 bases in between. The CDR3 DNA reads as TGTGCCAGTAAAAAGGGCAGACATAGCAATCAGCCCCAGCATTTT. Translating gives CASKKGRHSNQPQHF.

J is TRBJ2-3 and V is TRBV20-1; 14 positions match TRBD2. This CDR3 has 15 amino acids. The V gene end was trimmed by 4 bases and the J gene end by 4 bases; junction bases not matched to a gene: 4. Per the germline V gene, CDR1 is DFQATT and CDR2 is SNEGSKA (reference sequence). Here the CDR3 reads CSAIGLAGGADTQYF. The CDR3, as DNA: TGCAGTGCTATCGGACTAGCGGGGGGCGCAGATACGCAGTATTTT.

The sample holds many counts of this clonotype. The V and J genes are TRBV18 and TRBJ1-3, with TRBD1 as a possible D gene (6 bases). The CDR3 runs to 17 residues. Germline V gene data show CDR1 as KGHSH and CDR2 as LQKENI. V lost 4 bases and J lost 0, with 16 bases in between. CDR3 DNA: TGTGCCAGCTCACGTAAGGCGGGACAACTCTCTGGAAACACCATATATTTT. This encodes CASSRKAGQLSGNTIYF.

The chain joins TRBV20-1 to TRBJ2-1, with a weak D call TRBD2 (6 bases). The length of the CDR3 is 14 residues. Looked up from germline, CDR1 is DFQATT and CDR2 is SNEGSKA (reference sequence). Trimming shortened V by 8 bases and J by 0 bases, and 14 bases separated the two germline ends. The CDR3 nucleotides read TGCAGTCCTTCTCTAGCGATCTCCTACAATGAGCAGTTCTTC. It encodes CSPSLAISYNEQFF.

The chain couples TRBV15 to TRBJ1-6, with 9 bases fitting TRBD1. In germline, CDR1 is LNHNV, CDR2 YYDKDF (reference sequence). Trimming cost V 6 bases and J 7 bases; bases outside gene matches: 4. The CDR3 is 14 residues long. CDR3 bases: TGTGCCACCAGTATCGGGACAGGGAATTCACCCCTCCACTTT. It encodes CATSIGTGNSPLHF. Full variable domain (rest looked up from reference TRBV15 and TRBJ1-6): DAMVIQNPRYQVTQFGKPVTLSCSQTLNHNVMYWYQQKSSQAPKLLFHYYDKDFNNEADTPDNFQSRRPNTSFCFLDIRSPGLGDTAMYLCATSIGTGNSPLHFGNGTRLTVT.

This clonotype came up many times. The gene calls are TRBV5-1 and TRBJ2-1, with TRBD2 identical over 7 bases. Germline V CDR1 and CDR2: SGHRS, YFSETQ. V shed 4 bases, J shed 3 bases, and the junction held 7 bases outside the gene matches. The CDR3 contains 15 residues. The CDR3 sequence: CASSPLARGYNEQFF. CDR3 nucleotides: TGCGCCAGCAGCCCACTAGCGCGTGGCTACAATGAGCAGTTCTTC. Combining the CDR3 with reference TRBV5-1 and TRBJ2-1 gives the whole variable domain KAGVTQTPRYLIKTRGQQVTLSCSPISGHRSVSWYQQTPGQGLQFLFEYFSETQRNKGNFPGRFSGRQFSNSRSEMNVSTLELGDSALYLCASSPLARGYNEQFFGPGTRLTVL.

This chain joins TRBV4-3 and TRBJ2-7; 7 bases are shared with TRBD2. This CDR3 is 17 amino acids long. The V gene end was trimmed by 1 base and the J gene end by 1 base; junction bases not matched to a gene: 10. CDR1 and CDR2 from the germline V gene are LGHNA and YSLEER. The CDR3 nucleotides are TGCGCCAGCAGCCAAGGGTCCCTAGCGGCTAGGTCCTACGAGCAGTACTTC. It specifies CASSQGSLAARSYEQYF.

This clonotype occurred many times. The chain links TRBV12-3 or TRBV12-4 to TRBJ2-1; possibly TRBD1 or TRBD2 for D (5 bases each). V shed 1 base and J shed 7 bases, with 8 bases lying between them. The CDR3 length is 13 residues. For the CDR3, the DNA is TGTGCCAGCAGTTTAGGGGGGTGGAATGAGCAGTTCTTC. This sequence encodes CASSLGGWNEQFF.

The rearrangement joins TRBV10-3 to TRBJ2-2, with 7 bases fitting TRBD2. CDR3 size: 16 residues. V dropped 3 bases and J dropped 5; count of bases not matched to a gene: 9. CDR1 is ENHRY, CDR2 SYGVKD, per germline. As DNA, the CDR3 is TGTGCCATCAGTGACTCTACGGGGACTAAGACCGGGGAGCTGTTTTTT. Its protein is CAISDSTGTKTGELFF.

This clonotype occurred a few times. CDR3 coding DNA: TGTGCCAGTAGTATAGGGGGGCTGAACACTGAAGCTTTCTTT. Amino acids: CASSIGGLNTEAFF. The chain joins TRBV19 to TRBJ1-1; maybe TRBD1 (6 bases). CDR3 size: 14 residues. Germline V gene data show CDR1 as LNHDA and CDR2 as SQIVND (reference sequence). Trimming removed 1 base from V and 0 bases from J, with 6 bases in between.

This clonotype turned up a few times. This chain's CDR3 is CASSQPGVSYEQYF. The CDR3 DNA follows: TGCGCCAGCAGCCAACCGGGGGTCTCCTACGAGCAGTACTTC. V gene TRBV4-1 combines with J gene TRBJ2-7; D may be TRBD2 (6 bases). The CDR3 is made up of 14 amino acids. V was shortened by 2 bases and J by 0 bases, with 8 bases between the two germline ends. CDR1 and CDR2 from the germline V gene are MGHRA and YSYEKL.

This clonotype turned up a few times. This chain uses TRBV6-2 or TRBV6-3 with TRBJ1-1; D ambiguous. The V end was cut by 2 bases, the J end by 4 bases, with 11 bases between. The CDR3 covers 14 residues. Germline V gene data show CDR1 as MNHEY and CDR2 as SVGEGT. In nucleotides, the CDR3 is TGTGCCAGCAGTTACGGTCCTATGGCCACTGAAGCTTTCTTT. Its translation is CASSYGPMATEAFF.